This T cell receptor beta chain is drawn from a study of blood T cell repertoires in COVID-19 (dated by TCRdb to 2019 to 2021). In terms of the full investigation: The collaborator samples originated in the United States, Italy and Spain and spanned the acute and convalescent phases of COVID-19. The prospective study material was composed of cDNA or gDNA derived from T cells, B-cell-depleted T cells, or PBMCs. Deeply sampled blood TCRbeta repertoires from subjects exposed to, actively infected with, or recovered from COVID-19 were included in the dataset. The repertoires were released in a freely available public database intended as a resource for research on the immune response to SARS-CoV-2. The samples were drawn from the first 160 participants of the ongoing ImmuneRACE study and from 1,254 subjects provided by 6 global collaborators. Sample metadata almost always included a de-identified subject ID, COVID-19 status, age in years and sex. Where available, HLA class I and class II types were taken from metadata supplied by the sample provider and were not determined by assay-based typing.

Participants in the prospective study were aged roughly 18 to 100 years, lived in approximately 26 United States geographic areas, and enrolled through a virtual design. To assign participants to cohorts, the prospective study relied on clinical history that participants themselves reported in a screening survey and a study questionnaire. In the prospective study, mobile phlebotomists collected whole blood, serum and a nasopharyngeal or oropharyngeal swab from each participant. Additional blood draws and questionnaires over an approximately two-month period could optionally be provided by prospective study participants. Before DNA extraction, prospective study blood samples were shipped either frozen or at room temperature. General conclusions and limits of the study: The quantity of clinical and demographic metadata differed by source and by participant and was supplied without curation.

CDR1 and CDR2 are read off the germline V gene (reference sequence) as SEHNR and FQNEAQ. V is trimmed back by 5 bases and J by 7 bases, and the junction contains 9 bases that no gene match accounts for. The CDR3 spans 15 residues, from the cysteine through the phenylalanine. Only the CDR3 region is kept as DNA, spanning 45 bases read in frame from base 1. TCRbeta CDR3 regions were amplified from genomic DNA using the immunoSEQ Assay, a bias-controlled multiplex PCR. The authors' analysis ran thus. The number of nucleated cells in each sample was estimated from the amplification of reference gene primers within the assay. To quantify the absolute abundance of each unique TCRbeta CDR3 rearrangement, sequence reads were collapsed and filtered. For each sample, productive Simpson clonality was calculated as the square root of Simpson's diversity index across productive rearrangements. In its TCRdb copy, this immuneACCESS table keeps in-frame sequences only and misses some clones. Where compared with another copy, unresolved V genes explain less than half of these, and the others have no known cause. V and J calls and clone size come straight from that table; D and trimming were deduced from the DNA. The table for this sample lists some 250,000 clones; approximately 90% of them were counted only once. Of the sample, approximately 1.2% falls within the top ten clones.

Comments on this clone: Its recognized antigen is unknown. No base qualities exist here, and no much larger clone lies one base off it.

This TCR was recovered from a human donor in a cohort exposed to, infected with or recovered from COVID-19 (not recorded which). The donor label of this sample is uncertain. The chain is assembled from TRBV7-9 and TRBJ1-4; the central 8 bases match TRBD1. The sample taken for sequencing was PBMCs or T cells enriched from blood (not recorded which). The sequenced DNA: TGTGCCAGCAGCCCTTCAGGGGGCCGGAGTGAAAAACTGTTTTTT. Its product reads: CASSPSGGRSEKLFF.